This is a list of T cell receptor beta chains from one sample in a study of T cell clones after liver transplantation. Generated by immunoSEQ multiplex PCR, the TCRdb table keeps only in-frame clones and is missing some. This sample has over 100,000 clones, with 80% to 85% found just once. This sample comprised CD4+ T cells from blood, obtained before liver transplant. The origin of the receptors is a human donor who received a liver transplant. CDR3s include the opening cysteine and the closing phenylalanine or tryptophan.

TRBV18	TRBJ2-1	CASSRLEGEQFF
TRBV30	TRBJ2-7	CAWSRSYEQYF
TRBV6-6	TRBJ1-5	CASRGLGGDQPQHF
TRBV4-3	TRBJ1-1	CASSLDRISFF
TRBV5-1	TRBJ2-7	CASSLASGLGTGGTYEQYF
TRBV5-4	TRBJ2-7	CASSLEASSSYEQYF
TRBV7-2	TRBJ1-1	CASSLFPGRTEAFF
TRBV2	TRBJ2-3	CASNSRDGSTDTQYF
TRBV19	TRBJ1-5	CASSINRGFDQPQHF
TRBV10-3	TRBJ1-2	CAINLGKGQDGYTF
TRBV21-1	TRBJ1-5	CASYRGNQPQHF
TRBV5-1	TRBJ1-1	CASRDYTEAFF
TRBV18	TRBJ2-3	CATKHPLGGGTDTQYF
TRBV28	TRBJ2-5	CASSVGETQYF
TRBV11-2	TRBJ1-6	CASSSRNSPLHF
TRBV5-1	TRBJ2-1	CASSGTGTSGSDSYNEQFF
TRBV18	TRBJ1-2	CASSPDGIGYGYTF
TRBV18	TRBJ2-7	CASRRDASYEQYF
TRBV28	TRBJ1-2	CASSSQGQGYGYTF
TRBV18	TRBJ1-1	CASSPGHRAMNTEAFF
TRBV4-1	TRBJ1-3	CASSQRFTGQGLAGNTIYF
TRBV5-1	TRBJ2-7	CASSGDRGSSEQYF
TRBV6-1	TRBJ1-5	CASTTSLLSNQPQHF
TRBV7-9	TRBJ1-5	CASSLGDRSDQPQHF
TRBV10-3	TRBJ1-5	CASRDGTSNQPQHF
TRBV5-1	TRBJ1-1	CASSSASPNTEAFF
TRBV5-4	TRBJ2-3	CASSLKNRAGGRLDTQYF
TRBV6-1	TRBJ1-5	CASMRAGYQPQHF